This T cell receptor (beta chain) is drawn from a study of human T cells and chemical hapten exposure. The CDR3 totals 15 residues. V dropped 5 bases and J dropped 1 base, with 14 bases sitting between them. Germline V CDR1 and CDR2: SEHNR, FQNEAQ (reference sequence). This sample's time point: healthy volunteer bleed at 2 weeks. Extraction of total RNA was performed on unfractionated whole blood. Each CDR3 protein gets one entry after TCRdb re-called the RACE reads with MiXCR. Of about 46,000 distinct CDR3 sequences in the sample, about 4.5% were seen once. The sequence derives from a female donor in good health. Some clones in this sample may be carry-over from other donors' samples. Sequencing used whole blood. The chain joins TRBV7-9 to TRBJ1-2; D is possibly TRBD1 (5 bases). In DNA, the CDR3 is TGTGCCAGCAGCCCAGGAGGGGCGCATAACTATGGCTACACCTTC. The encoded protein is CASSPGGAHNYGYTF. Supplemented by reference TRBV7-9 and TRBJ1-2, the full variable domain reads DTGVSQNPRHKITKRGQNVTFRCDPISEHNRLYWYRQTLGQGPEFLTYFQNEAQLEKSRLLSDRFSAERPKGSFSTLEIQRTEQGDSAMYLCASSPGGAHNYGYTFGSGTRLTVV.